The rows below give T cell receptor beta chains drawn from one sample of a study of shared clonotypes between healthy human individuals. Data came from immunoSEQ multiplex PCR; TCRdb stores just in-frame clones and leaves some out. The table shows about 2 million clones, with about 95% occurring only once. The sequencing input was naive CD8+ T cells sorted from blood. These receptors came from a young man in good health. Both conserved end residues are part of each CDR3. The D gene is left open where the match is weak.

CASSQVSTGGYEQFF	TGCGCCAGCAGCCAAGTTTCTACAGGGGGATATGAGCAGTTCTTC	TRBJ2-1	TRBD1	TRBV4-1
CASSLEQEENYGYTF	TGTGCCAGCAGCTTAGAACAGGAGGAGAACTATGGCTACACCTTC	TRBJ1-2	-	TRBV7-8
CASTTDPYKLWAETQYF	TGTGCCAGCACCACAGATCCGTACAAGCTTTGGGCAGAGACCCAGTACTTC	TRBJ2-5	-	TRBV7-2
CASSSFREQANYGYTF	TGTGCCAGCAGTTCATTCCGGGAACAAGCTAACTATGGCTACACCTTC	TRBJ1-2	-	TRBV7-9
CAISEGLAGYNEQFF	TGTGCCATCAGTGAGGGACTAGCGGGATACAATGAGCAGTTCTTC	TRBJ2-1	TRBD2	TRBV10-3
CASSPGLAVTYNEQFF	TGTGCCAGCAGCCCAGGACTAGCGGTTACCTACAATGAGCAGTTCTTC	TRBJ2-1	TRBD2	TRBV7-9
CASSVTSSYEQYF	TGTGCCAGCAGTGTTACCAGCAGCTACGAGCAGTACTTC	TRBJ2-7	-	TRBV28
CASSYDAGGAYNEQFF	TGTGCCAGCAGTTACGACGCGGGAGGCGCCTACAATGAGCAGTTCTTC	TRBJ2-1	TRBD2	TRBV6-5
CASSPTGTEYEQYF	TGCGCCAGCAGCCCCACCGGGACTGAATACGAGCAGTACTTC	TRBJ2-7	-	TRBV5-1
CASSWRGGSEQYF	TGTGCCAGCAGTTGGCGGGGGGGCTCCGAGCAGTACTTC	TRBJ2-7	TRBD2	TRBV25-1
CASSLAGTGANVLTF	TGTGCCAGCAGCTTAGCAGGGACAGGAGCCAACGTCCTGACTTTC	TRBJ2-6	TRBD1	TRBV7-8
CASSLLSLPGNTIYF	TGTGCCAGCAGCTTGCTCAGCCTCCCTGGAAACACCATATATTTT	TRBJ1-3	-	TRBV7-9
CASSFFSDYEQYF	TGTGCCAGCAGCTTTTTTAGCGACTACGAGCAGTACTTC	TRBJ2-7	-	TRBV5-6
CASSWTSGTQQETQYF	TGTGCCAGCAGCTGGACTAGCGGGACGCAACAAGAGACCCAGTACTTC	TRBJ2-5	TRBD2	TRBV7-9
CASRSYLREEQFF	TGTGCCAGTAGAAGCTACCTCCGTGAGGAGCAGTTCTTC	TRBJ2-1	-	TRBV19
CASSLATLYNEQFF	TGTGCCAGCAGCTTAGCTACTCTTTACAATGAGCAGTTCTTC	TRBJ2-1	-	TRBV7-9
CASSRAAGTSYEQYF	TGTGCCAGTAGTAGAGCCGCCGGGACCTCCTACGAGCAGTACTTC	TRBJ2-7	-	TRBV19